The T cell receptor beta chain described here comes from a study of blood T cell repertoires in COVID-19. Whole-study context: Some COVID-19 samples were acute and others convalescent; all came from the United States, Italy and Spain. Nucleic acid was either cDNA or gDNA, and it came from T cells, B-cell-depleted T cells, or PBMCs.

V was pared by 2 bases and J by 6 bases, with 13 bases of the junction left unmatched. CDR1 and CDR2 (germline): SEHNR, FQNEAQ (reference sequence). This CDR3 region has 18 residues. Seattle patients were enrolled while actively infected and followed longitudinally. Authors' methods: Amplified reference gene primers provided the basis for estimating nucleated cell counts. The table came from immunoSEQ multiplex PCR; TCRdb's copy has only in-frame clones and leaves some out. The V and J calls and the clone size are those of that table, but D and trimming were determined from the DNA. The data hold over 200,000 clones, with 83% observed a single time.

The sequenced material came from peripheral blood. V usage is TRBV7-9 and J usage is TRBJ2-2; 9 positions match TRBD2. The TCR sequence derives from a woman younger than 45 with COVID-19, enrolled during active disease. The CDR3 DNA follows: TGTGCCAGCAGCTTATCTCATAGTAGCGGGGGTCAGGCCGGGGAGCTGTTTTTT. Its protein is CASSLSHSSGGQAGELFF.